This TCR beta chain came from a study of regulatory T cells in long-lasting Graves disease. Construction of the TCR beta libraries employed iRepertoire HTBI primers in conjunction with Arm-PCR of CDR3 regions. TCRdb reanalysed the multiplex PCR reads using MiXCR and keeps one entry per CDR3 protein. In the table there are around 450,000 distinct CDR3 sequences, just under 15% of which are singletons. The table lists this clonotype with many counts. Time point of the sample: newly diagnosed GD, antithyroid drugs for less than 3 months. RNA isolated from PBMCs was used to make the TCR library. This CDR3 is built from 15 residues. V was trimmed by 5 bases and J by 2 bases, leaving 16 bases between them. Germline CDR1 and CDR2: MNHEY and SVGEGT. This sample was shared with a second study, whose subject was T cells in Graves' hyperthyroidism and ophthalmopathy.

The V and J genes are TRBV6-2 or TRBV6-3 and TRBJ2-7; D unresolved. The sample here was peripheral blood mononuclear cells (PBMCs), taken at new diagnosis, from a patient treated with antithyroid drugs. The receptor was isolated from a woman aged 30 to 39 with Graves disease. CDR3: CASSEASPGPYEQYF. The CDR3 DNA is TGTGCCAGCAGTGAAGCCTCTCCCGGCCCCTACGAGCAGTACTTC.